Each of the 8 T cell receptor beta chains below was sequenced from the same sample in a study of T cell responses to AZD1222 COVID-19 vaccine. Repertoires were generated with immunoSEQ multiplex PCR, while TCRdb's copy carries only in-frame clones and drops some. The table includes around 80,000 clones, roughly 83% detected once. Here the sequenced sample was peripheral blood, taken on day 0 of AZD1222 vaccination. The receptors originated from an adult in good health.

The chain has TRBV7-8 and TRBJ1-5; a weak D match, TRBD1 (6 bases). V lost 5 bases, J lost 3 bases, and 17 bases lay in between. Germline-derived CDR1 and CDR2 are SGHVS and FQNEAQ. The CDR3 loop spans 16 amino acids. For the CDR3, the DNA is TGTGCCAGCAGCCCACAGGGAGGGTTCATCAATCAGCCCCAGCATTTT. Its protein is CASSPQGGFINQPQHF.

The chain's CDR3 is CASKGTSGRNTGELFF. CDR3 sequence (DNA): TGTGCCAGCAAGGGGACTAGCGGGAGGAACACCGGGGAGCTGTTTTTT. The gene calls are TRBV14 and TRBJ2-2; 14 nucleotides line up with TRBD2. Losses at the gene ends were 7 bases for V and 1 base for J; bases not matched to a gene: 2. The CDR3 has 16 residues. The germline V gene has CDR1 SGHDN and CDR2 FVKESK. Together with reference TRBV14 and TRBJ2-2, the CDR3 gives the full variable domain: EAGVTQFPSHSVIEKGQTVTLRCDPISGHDNLYWYRRVMGKEIKFLLHFVKESKQDESGMPNNRFLAERTGGTYSTLKVQPAELEDSGVYFCASKGTSGRNTGELFFGEGSRLTVL.

A few counts support this clone. The chain recombines TRBV19 with TRBJ1-4; no definite D call. The CDR3 extends over 15 amino acids. Deletions cut 0 bases from V and 0 bases from J, with 5 bases between. The germline CDR1 and CDR2 sequences are LNHDA and SQIVND (reference sequence). The CDR3 loop reads CASSIDGATNEKLFF. CDR3 nucleotides: TGTGCCAGTAGTATAGATGGGGCAACTAATGAAAAACTGTTTTTT.

The chain is built from TRBV10-2 and TRBJ1-5, with 7 bases lining up with TRBD1. This CDR3 spans 15 amino acids. Trimming cost V 2 bases and J 5 bases; bases outside gene matches: 6. Germline CDR1 WSHSY, CDR2 SAAADI. The DNA of the CDR3 is TGCGCCAGCAGTGAGCTCCAGGGGGTTGATCAGCCCCAGCATTTT. Its protein is CASSELQGVDQPQHF.

The chain carries TRBV18 and TRBJ2-2; 7 nucleotides agree with TRBD1. The CDR3 has 17 amino acids. The J segment lost 8 bases and the V segment lost 2 bases, leaving 14 bases of the junction unmatched. CDR1 and CDR2 from the germline V gene are KGHSH and LQKENI. CDR3 residues: CASSPFLTGLPAGELFF. CDR3 coding DNA: TGTGCCAGCTCACCATTCCTGACAGGGCTACCCGCAGGGGAGCTGTTTTTT.

V usage is TRBV5-6 and J usage is TRBJ2-7, with D unclear. Germline CDR1 and CDR2: SGHDT and YYEEEE. The CDR3 runs 13 residues. The germline V and J ends were trimmed by 0 bases and 0 bases, with 4 bases remaining between them. The DNA for the CDR3 is TGTGCCAGCAGCTTGGGTGTCTCCTACGAGCAGTACTTC. Protein: CASSLGVSYEQYF.

V is TRBV3-1 (or the pseudogene TRBV3-2) and J is TRBJ2-5, with D perhaps assigned TRBD1 or TRBD2 (6 bases each). This CDR3 comprises 16 residues. Germline CDR1 reads LGHDT; CDR2 reads YNNKEL (reference sequence). The V and J ends lost 0 bases and 5 bases respectively, with 16 bases between them. CDR3 protein: CASSQDSFGGLETQYF. In DNA form, the CDR3 reads TGTGCCAGCAGCCAAGATTCCTTCGGGGGCCTGGAGACCCAGTACTTC.

This chain joins TRBV30 and TRBJ1-6, with D possibly being TRBD1 (5 bases). The CDR3 length is 14 residues. Germline CDR1 is GTSNPN and CDR2 is SVGIG (reference sequence). The V gene lost 3 bases and the J gene lost 7 bases, with 13 bases spanning the gap. The CDR3 protein is CAWRQGVGNSPLHF. Here the CDR3 DNA reads TGTGCCTGGAGGCAGGGTGTGGGAAATTCACCCCTCCACTTT.